One and the same sample provided the 12 T cell receptor beta chains below, sequenced in a study of blood T cell repertoires in COVID-19. Generated by immunoSEQ multiplex PCR, the TCRdb table keeps only in-frame clones and is missing some. The sample contains 350,000 or so clones, around 89% of which appear only once. The sequenced material came from peripheral blood. The receptors were gathered from a man aged 18-30 years with active or convalescent COVID-19.

The chain employs TRBV18 and TRBJ1-1; TRBD1 matches at 9 bases. Germline V gives CDR1 KGHSH, CDR2 LQKENI. This CDR3 has 16 amino acids. Trimming removed 5 bases from V and 0 bases from J; junction bases left unmatched: 7. The CDR3 loop is CASSEQGAGMNTEAFF. CDR3 nucleotide sequence: TGTGCCAGCTCAGAACAGGGGGCTGGGATGAACACTGAAGCTTTCTTT.

The CDR3 region is CAISFSGSYNEQFF. Here the CDR3 DNA reads TGTGCCATCAGCTTCTCGGGTTCCTACAATGAGCAGTTCTTC. V is TRBV10-3 and J is TRBJ2-1, with D hard to call. Germline CDR1 is ENHRY and CDR2 is SYGVKD. The CDR3 length is 14 residues. V dropped 6 bases and J dropped 1 base, with 10 bases sitting between them.

The chain employs TRBV5-1 and TRBJ1-3, with 7 nucleotides matching TRBD1. The trim removed 5 bases at V and 2 bases at J, leaving 4 bases unmatched. This CDR3 is 14 amino acids long. Germline V gene data show CDR1 as SGHRS and CDR2 as YFSETQ. The CDR3 sequence: CASRPGTAGNTIYF. The CDR3 DNA is TGCGCCAGCAGACCCGGGACAGCTGGAAACACCATATATTTT.

This rearrangement joins TRBV28 to TRBJ1-1; 8 bases map to TRBD1. Trimming removed 6 bases from V and 10 bases from J; junction bases left unmatched: 13. This CDR3 has 14 residues. Germline loops: CDR1 MDHEN, CDR2 SYDVKM. CDR3 in amino acids: CASRPSGGPRSAFF. The CDR3 DNA reads TGTGCCAGCAGACCCTCAGGGGGCCCGAGATCAGCTTTCTTT.

J is TRBJ1-2 and V is TRBV19; D is undetermined. The V end was cut by 3 bases, the J end by 11 bases, with 16 bases between. The CDR3 spans 13 residues. From germline, CDR1 is LNHDA and CDR2 SQIVND (reference sequence). The CDR3 region has the DNA TGTGCCAGTAGTATCTGGGGAGAATCTTTTTACACCTTC. Translating gives CASSIWGESFYTF.

The chain links TRBV6-5 to TRBJ2-7, with 8 bases that match TRBD1. The CDR3 extends over 15 amino acids. The V gene end was trimmed by 6 bases and the J gene end by 4 bases; junction bases not matched to a gene: 11. Per the germline V gene, CDR1 is MNHEY and CDR2 is SVGAGI. The CDR3 DNA reads as TGTGCCAGCAGCGCAACGACAGGGGAAGGGTACGAGCAGTACTTC. The encoded protein is CASSATTGEGYEQYF.

The chain has TRBV12-3 or TRBV12-4 and TRBJ2-7, with D possibly being TRBD2 (6 bases). V dropped 9 bases and J dropped 4 bases, with 13 bases sitting between them. The CDR3 is made up of 12 amino acids. The CDR3 sequence: CASLGAGYEQYF. CDR3 bases: TGTGCCAGTCTGGGCGCGGGATACGAGCAGTACTTC.

V usage is TRBV4-1 and J usage is TRBJ1-5; D gene ambiguous. V lost 0 bases to trimming and J lost 9 bases, with 12 bases between them. The CDR3 extends over 14 amino acids. Germline-derived CDR1 and CDR2 are MGHRA and YSYEKL. CDR3 region: CASSQDRSPGPQHF. The CDR3 coding sequence is TGCGCCAGCAGCCAAGACCGATCACCGGGGCCCCAGCATTTT.

The chain recombines TRBV5-8 with TRBJ2-7; D uncertain. Germline V gene lookup returns CDR1 SGHTS and CDR2 YDEGEE. With 4 bases removed from V and 6 bases from J, the gap between germline ends came to 11 bases. CDR3 length equals 12 residues. The DNA for the CDR3 is TGTGCCAGCAGCGTTGGCAGAGGCGAGCAGTACTTC. Translation: CASSVGRGEQYF.

The genes are TRBV13 and TRBJ2-7, with 12 bases that match TRBD2. The V gene end was trimmed by 3 bases and the J gene end by 4 bases; junction bases not matched to a gene: 4. The CDR3 consists of 15 residues. CDR1 and CDR2 (germline): PRHDT, FYEKMQ (reference sequence). The chain's CDR3 is CASSFLTSGRYEQYF. The CDR3 DNA reads TGTGCCAGCAGCTTTCTGACTAGCGGGAGATACGAGCAGTACTTC.

The rearrangement uses TRBV6-2 or TRBV6-3 and TRBJ1-1; TRBD1 might be the D (5 bases). V was shortened by 0 bases and J by 8 bases, with 7 bases between the two germline ends. CDR3 length equals 12 residues. The germline gives CDR1 MNHEY, CDR2 SVGEGT. CDR3 sequence reads: CASSYSRGEAFF. In DNA, the CDR3 is TGTGCCAGCAGTTACTCGCGGGGGGAAGCTTTCTTT.

This chain joins TRBV29-1 and TRBJ2-7; D might be TRBD1 (5 bases). V dropped 5 bases and J dropped 3 bases, with 14 bases sitting between them. Germline CDR1 SQVTM, CDR2 ANQGSEA. The CDR3 totals 13 residues. Here the CDR3 DNA reads TGCAGCGTTAGTTCGGACACCAACTACGAGCAGTACTTC. It specifies CSVSSDTNYEQYF.